This T cell receptor beta chain emerged from a study of human T cells and chemical hapten exposure. Study observations and caveats: There was a positive correlation between PT1 expanded TCR counts and patch test score.

V gave up 6 bases and J gave up 2 bases, with 11 bases separating them. Germline lookup yields CDR1 SGHTA and CDR2 FQGNSA. The CDR3 totals 13 residues. As for time point: patch test 1, 2 weeks after DPC sensitization. Treatment: therapeutic diphenylcyclopropenone sensitization with weekly scalp DPC. Each CDR3 protein is one row after TCRdb ran MiXCR on the RACE reads. The sample consists of approximately 110,000 distinct CDR3 sequences, around 10% of them appearing once. A note on this clonotype: Antigen specificity is unknown.

The TCR originated in a woman between 35 and 50 years old with alopecia areata. Some clones in this sample may be carry-over from other donors' samples. The rearrangement joins TRBV7-2 to TRBJ2-7; D is possibly TRBD1 (5 bases). Specimen: whole blood, collected in connection with sensitization to the hapten diphenylcyclopropenone (DPC). CDR3 residues: CASSTDRTYEQYF. The CDR3 nucleotides read TGTGCCAGCAGTACAGACAGAACCTACGAGCAGTACTTC.